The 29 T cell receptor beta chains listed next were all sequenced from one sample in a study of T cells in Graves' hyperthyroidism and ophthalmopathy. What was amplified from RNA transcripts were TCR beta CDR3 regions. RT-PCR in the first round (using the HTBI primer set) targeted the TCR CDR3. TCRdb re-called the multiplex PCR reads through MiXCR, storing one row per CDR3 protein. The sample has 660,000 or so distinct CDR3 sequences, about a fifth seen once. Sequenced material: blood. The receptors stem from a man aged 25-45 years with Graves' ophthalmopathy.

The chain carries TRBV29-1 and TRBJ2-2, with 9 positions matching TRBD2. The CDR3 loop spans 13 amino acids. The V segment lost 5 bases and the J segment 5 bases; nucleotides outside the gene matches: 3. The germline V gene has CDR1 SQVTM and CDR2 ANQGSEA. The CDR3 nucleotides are TGCAGCGTTCCTAGCGGGGATACCGGGGAGCTGTTTTTT. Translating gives CSVPSGDTGELFF.

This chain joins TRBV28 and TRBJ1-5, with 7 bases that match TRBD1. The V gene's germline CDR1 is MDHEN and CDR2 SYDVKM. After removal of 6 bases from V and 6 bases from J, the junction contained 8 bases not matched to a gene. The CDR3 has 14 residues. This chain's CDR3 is CASSDRVYGQPQHF. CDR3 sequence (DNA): TGTGCCAGCAGCGACAGGGTTTACGGTCAGCCCCAGCATTTT.

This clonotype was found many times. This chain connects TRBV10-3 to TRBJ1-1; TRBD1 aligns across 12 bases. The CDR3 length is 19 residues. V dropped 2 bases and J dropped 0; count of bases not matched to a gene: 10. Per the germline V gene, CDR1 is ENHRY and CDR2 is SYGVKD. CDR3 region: CAISERGTGGDNMNTEAFF. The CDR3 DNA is TGTGCCATCAGTGAGAGAGGGACAGGGGGCGACAACATGAACACTGAAGCTTTCTTT.

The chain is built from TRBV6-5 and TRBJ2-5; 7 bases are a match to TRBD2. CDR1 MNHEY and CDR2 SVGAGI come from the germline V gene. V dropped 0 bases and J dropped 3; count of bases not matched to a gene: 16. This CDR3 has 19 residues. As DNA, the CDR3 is TGTGCCAGCAGTTACTCCCTTTCTAGGGCGCGCCGGGGGGAAGAGACCCAGTACTTC. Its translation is CASSYSLSRARRGEETQYF.

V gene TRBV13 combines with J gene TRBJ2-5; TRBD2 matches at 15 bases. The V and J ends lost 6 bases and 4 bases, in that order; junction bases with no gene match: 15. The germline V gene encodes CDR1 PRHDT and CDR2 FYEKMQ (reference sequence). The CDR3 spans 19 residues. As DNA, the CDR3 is TGTGCCAGCAGTGAAAACCTCCCCCGGACTAGCGGGAGGGTAGAGACCCAGTACTTC. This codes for CASSENLPRTSGRVETQYF.

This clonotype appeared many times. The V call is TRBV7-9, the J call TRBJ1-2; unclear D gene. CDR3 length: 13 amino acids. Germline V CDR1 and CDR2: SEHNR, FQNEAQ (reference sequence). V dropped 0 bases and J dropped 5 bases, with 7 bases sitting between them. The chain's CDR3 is CASSLAYGYGYTF. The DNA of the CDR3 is TGTGCCAGCAGCTTAGCCTACGGGTATGGCTACACCTTC.

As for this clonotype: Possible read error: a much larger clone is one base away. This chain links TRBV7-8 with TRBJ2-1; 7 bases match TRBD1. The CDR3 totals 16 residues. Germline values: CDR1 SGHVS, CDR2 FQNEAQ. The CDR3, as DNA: TGTGCCAGCACCAAGAACCCGACAGGGACACACAATGAGCAGCTCTTC. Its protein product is CASTKNPTGTHNEQLF.

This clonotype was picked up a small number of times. The CDR3 is CLGLAGYNEQFF. The CDR3 nucleotides are TGCTTGGGACTAGCGGGGTACAATGAGCAGTTCTTC. This chain joins TRBV20-1 and TRBJ2-1; 13 nucleotides agree with TRBD2. The germline CDR1 and CDR2 sequences are DFQATT and SNEGSKA (reference sequence). The length of the CDR3 is 12 residues.

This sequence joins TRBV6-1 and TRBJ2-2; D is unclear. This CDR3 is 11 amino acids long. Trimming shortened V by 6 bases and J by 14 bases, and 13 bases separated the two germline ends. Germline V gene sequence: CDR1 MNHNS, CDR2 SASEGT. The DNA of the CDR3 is TGTGCCAGCAGCCCTACTCGGAGTCTGTTTTTT. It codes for CASSPTRSLFF.

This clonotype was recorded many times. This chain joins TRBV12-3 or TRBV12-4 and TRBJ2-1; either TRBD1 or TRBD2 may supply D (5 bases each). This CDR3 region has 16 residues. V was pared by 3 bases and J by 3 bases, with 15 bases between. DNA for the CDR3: TGTGCCAGCAGTTTTTACCTGGGACGAAGCTACAATGAGCAGTTCTTC. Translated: CASSFYLGRSYNEQFF.

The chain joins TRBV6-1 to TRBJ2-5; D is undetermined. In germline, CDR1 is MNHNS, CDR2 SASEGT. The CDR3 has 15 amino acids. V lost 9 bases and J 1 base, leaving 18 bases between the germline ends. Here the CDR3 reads CASTTHQGSQETQYF. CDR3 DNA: TGTGCCAGTACGACCCACCAAGGTTCCCAAGAGACCCAGTACTTC.

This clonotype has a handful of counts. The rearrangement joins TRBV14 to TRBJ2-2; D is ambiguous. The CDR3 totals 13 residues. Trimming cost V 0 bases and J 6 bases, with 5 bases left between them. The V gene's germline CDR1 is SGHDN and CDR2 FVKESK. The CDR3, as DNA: TGTGCCAGCAGCCAAGATTTGGCCGGGGAGCTGTTTTTT. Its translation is CASSQDLAGELFF. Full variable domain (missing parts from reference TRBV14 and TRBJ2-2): EAGVTQFPSHSVIEKGQTVTLRCDPISGHDNLYWYRRVMGKEIKFLLHFVKESKQDESGMPNNRFLAERTGGTYSTLKVQPAELEDSGVYFCASSQDLAGELFFGEGSRLTVL.

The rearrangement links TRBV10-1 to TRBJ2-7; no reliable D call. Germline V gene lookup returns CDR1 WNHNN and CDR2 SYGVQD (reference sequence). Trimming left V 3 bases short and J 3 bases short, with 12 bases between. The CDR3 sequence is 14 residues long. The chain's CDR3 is CASSDSGRVYEQYF. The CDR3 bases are TGCGCCAGCAGTGACTCTGGACGGGTCTACGAGCAGTACTTC.

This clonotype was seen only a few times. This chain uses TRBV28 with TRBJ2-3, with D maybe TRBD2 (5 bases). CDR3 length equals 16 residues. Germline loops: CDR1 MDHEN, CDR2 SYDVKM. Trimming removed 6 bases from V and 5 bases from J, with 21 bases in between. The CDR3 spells CASRNPGEYGKDTQYF. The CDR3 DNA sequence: TGTGCCAGCAGAAACCCCGGGGAGTACGGTAAAGATACGCAGTATTTT.

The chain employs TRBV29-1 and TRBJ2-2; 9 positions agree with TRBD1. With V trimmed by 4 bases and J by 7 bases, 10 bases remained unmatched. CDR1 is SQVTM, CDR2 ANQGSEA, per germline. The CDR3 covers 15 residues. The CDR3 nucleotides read TGCAGCGTTGCGCCGGACAGGGGTCTCGGCGGGGAGCTGTTTTTT. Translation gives CSVAPDRGLGGELFF.

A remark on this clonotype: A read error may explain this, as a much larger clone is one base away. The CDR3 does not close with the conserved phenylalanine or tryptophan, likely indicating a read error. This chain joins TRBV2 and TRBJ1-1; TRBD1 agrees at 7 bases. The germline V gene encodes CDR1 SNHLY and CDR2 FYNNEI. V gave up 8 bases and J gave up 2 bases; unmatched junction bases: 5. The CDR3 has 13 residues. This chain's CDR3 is CASPDRDNTEAFS. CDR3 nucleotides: TGTGCCAGCCCAGACAGGGACAACACTGAAGCTTTCTCT.

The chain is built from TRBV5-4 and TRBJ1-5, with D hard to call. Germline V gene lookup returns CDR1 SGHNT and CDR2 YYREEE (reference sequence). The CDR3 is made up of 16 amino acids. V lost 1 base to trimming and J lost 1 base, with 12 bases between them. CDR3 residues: CASSLTGVGSNQPQHF. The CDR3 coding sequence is TGTGCCAGCAGCTTGACTGGCGTAGGAAGCAATCAGCCCCAGCATTTT.

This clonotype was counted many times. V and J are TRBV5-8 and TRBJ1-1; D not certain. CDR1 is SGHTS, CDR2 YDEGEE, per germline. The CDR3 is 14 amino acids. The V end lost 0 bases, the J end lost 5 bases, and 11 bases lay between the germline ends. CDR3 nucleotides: TGTGCCAGCAGCTTGGCCGGGGTAGCAACTGAAGCTTTCTTT. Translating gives CASSLAGVATEAFF.

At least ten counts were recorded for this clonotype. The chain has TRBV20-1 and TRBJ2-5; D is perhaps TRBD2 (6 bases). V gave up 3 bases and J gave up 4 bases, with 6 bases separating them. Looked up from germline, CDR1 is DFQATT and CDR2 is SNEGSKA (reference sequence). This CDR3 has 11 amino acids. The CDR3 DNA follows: TGCAGTGCTAGGGAGGGAGAGACCCAGTACTTC. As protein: CSAREGETQYF.

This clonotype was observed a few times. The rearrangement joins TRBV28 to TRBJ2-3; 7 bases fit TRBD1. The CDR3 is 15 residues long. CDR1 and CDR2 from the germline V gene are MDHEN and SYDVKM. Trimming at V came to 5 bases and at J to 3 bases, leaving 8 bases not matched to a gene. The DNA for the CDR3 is TGTGCCAGCAGTCCTCTAGGGGGCGCGACAGATACGCAGTATTTT. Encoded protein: CASSPLGGATDTQYF.

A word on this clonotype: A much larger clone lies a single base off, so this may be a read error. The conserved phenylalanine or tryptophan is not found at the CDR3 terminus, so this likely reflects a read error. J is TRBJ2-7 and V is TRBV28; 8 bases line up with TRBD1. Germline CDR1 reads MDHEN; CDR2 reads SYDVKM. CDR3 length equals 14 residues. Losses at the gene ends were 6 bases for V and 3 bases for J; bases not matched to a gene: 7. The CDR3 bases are TGTGCCAGCAGAGACGGACAGGGTAACTACGAGCAGTACTCC. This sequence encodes CASRDGQGNYEQYS.

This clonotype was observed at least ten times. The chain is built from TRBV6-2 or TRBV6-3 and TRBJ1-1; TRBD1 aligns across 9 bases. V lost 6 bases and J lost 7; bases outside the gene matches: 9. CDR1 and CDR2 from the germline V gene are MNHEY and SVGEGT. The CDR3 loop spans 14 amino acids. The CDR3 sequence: CASSSQGAIGEAFF. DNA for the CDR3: TGTGCCAGCAGCTCACAGGGGGCGATCGGTGAAGCTTTCTTT.

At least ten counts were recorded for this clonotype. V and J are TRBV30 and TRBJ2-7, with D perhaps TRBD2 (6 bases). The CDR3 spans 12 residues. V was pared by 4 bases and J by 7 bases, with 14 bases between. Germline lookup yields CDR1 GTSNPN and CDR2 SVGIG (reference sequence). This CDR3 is CAWTPGREEQYF. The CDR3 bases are TGTGCCTGGACACCCGGGAGAGAGGAGCAGTACTTC.

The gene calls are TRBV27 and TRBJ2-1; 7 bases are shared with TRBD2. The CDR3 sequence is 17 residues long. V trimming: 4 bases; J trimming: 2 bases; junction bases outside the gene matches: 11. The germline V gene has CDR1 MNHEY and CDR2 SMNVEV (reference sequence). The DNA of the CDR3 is TGTGCCAGCAGTTACCTCTCCACGGGAGGAACCTACAATGAGCAGTTCTTC. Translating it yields CASSYLSTGGTYNEQFF.

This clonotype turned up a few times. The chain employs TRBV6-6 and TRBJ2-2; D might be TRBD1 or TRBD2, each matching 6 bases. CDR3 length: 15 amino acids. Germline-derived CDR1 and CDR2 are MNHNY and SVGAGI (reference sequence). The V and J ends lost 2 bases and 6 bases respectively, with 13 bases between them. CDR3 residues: CASSYEGGWAGELFF. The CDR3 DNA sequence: TGTGCCAGCAGTTACGAGGGGGGCTGGGCCGGGGAGCTGTTTTTT.

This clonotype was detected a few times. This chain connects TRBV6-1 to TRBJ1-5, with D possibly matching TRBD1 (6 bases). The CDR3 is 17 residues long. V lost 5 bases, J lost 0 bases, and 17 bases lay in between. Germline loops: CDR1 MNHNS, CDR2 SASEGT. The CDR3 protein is CASSPGGRGYSNQPQHF. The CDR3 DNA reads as TGTGCCAGCAGTCCTGGGGGCAGGGGTTATAGCAATCAGCCCCAGCATTTT.

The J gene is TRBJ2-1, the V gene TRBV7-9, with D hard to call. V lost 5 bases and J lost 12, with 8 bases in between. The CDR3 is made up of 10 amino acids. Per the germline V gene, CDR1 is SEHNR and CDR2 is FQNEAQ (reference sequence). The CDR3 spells CASSGEMQFF. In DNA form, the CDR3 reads TGTGCCAGCAGCGGGGAAATGCAGTTCTTC.

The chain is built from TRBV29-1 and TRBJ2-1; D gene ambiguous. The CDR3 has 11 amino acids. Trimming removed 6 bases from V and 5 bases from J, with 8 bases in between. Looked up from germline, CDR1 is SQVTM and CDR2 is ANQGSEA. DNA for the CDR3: TGCAGCGTGGGGTACCACAATGAGCAGTTCTTC. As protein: CSVGYHNEQFF.

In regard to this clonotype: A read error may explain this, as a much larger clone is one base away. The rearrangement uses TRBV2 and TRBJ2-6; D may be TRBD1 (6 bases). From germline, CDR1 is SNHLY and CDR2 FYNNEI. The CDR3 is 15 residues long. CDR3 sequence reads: CASSIQGNGTNVLTF. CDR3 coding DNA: TGTGCCAGCAGTATACAGGGAAATGGGACCAACGTCCTGACTTTC.